The sequence of this TCR beta chain was determined in a study of T cell responses to AZD1222 COVID-19 vaccine. V lost 4 bases and J 1 base, leaving 10 bases between the germline ends. This CDR3 spans 14 amino acids. Germline V gene sequence: CDR1 SGDLS, CDR2 YYNGEE. Study-wide points: Most donors were white British, females outnumbered males, and clonal diversity was possibly underestimated. It was only a handful of AZD1222 recipients who were seropositive at baseline. Spike regions recognized by vaccine-associated CD4 TCRs spanned the protein, led by 160-218 and 743-854.

As concerns this clone: Its antigen is not known.

The protocol was immunoSEQ multiplex PCR, while the TCRdb copy is restricted to in-frame clones and leaves out a portion. The table shows about 170,000 clones, with around nine tenths occurring only once. The TCR comes from an adult who received the AZD1222 COVID-19 vaccine. The rearrangement joins TRBV9 to TRBJ2-3; no clear D. The sequenced sample was peripheral blood, obtained 28 days after the second AZD1222 dose. The CDR3 DNA sequence: TGTGCCAGCAGCTCCCCTGGTGGCACAGATACGCAGTATTTT. Its protein is CASSSPGGTDTQYF.